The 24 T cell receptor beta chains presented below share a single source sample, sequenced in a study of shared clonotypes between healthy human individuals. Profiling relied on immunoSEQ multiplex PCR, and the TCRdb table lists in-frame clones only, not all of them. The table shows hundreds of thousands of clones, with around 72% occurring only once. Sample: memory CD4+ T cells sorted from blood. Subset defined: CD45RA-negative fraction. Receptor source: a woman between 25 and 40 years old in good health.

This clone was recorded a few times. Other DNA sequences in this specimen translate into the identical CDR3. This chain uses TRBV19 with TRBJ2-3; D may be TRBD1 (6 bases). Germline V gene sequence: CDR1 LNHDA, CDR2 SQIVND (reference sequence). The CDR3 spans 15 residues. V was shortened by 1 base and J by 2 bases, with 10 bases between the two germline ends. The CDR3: CASSIGTAATDTQYF. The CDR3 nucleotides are TGTGCCAGTAGTATAGGGACAGCAGCCACAGATACGCAGTATTTT.

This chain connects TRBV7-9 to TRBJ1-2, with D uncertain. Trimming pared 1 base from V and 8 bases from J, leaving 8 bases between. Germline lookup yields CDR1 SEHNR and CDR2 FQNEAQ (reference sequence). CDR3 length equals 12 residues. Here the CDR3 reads CASSLGGEGYTF. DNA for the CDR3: TGTGCCAGCAGCTTAGGTGGGGAGGGCTACACCTTC. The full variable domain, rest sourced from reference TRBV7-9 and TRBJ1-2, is DTGVSQNPRHKITKRGQNVTFRCDPISEHNRLYWYRQTLGQGPEFLTYFQNEAQLEKSRLLSDRFSAERPKGSFSTLEIQRTEQGDSAMYLCASSLGGEGYTFGSGTRLTVV.

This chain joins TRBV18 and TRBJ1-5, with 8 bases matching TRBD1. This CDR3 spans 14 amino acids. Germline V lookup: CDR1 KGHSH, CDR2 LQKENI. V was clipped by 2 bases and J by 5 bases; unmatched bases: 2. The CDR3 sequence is CASSPTGGYQPQHF. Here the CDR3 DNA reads TGTGCCAGCTCACCAACAGGGGGGTATCAGCCCCAGCATTTT. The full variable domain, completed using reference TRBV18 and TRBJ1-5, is NAGVMQNPRHLVRRRGQEARLRCSPMKGHSHVYWYRQLPEEGLKFMVYLQKENIIDESGMPKERFSAEFPKEGPSILRIQQVVRGDSAAYFCASSPTGGYQPQHFGDGTRLSIL.

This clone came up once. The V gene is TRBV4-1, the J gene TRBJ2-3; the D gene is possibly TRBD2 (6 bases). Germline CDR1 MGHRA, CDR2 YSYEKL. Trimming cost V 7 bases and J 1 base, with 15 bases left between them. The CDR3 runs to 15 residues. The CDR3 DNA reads TGCGCCAGCACCCGAACCCCGGGGGGCACAGATACGCAGTATTTT. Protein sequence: CASTRTPGGTDTQYF.

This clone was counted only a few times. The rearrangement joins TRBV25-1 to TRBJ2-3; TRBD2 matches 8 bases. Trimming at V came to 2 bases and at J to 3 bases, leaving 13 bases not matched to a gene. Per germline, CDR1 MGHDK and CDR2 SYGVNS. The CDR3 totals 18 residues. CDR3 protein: CASSERVTSEKATDTQYF. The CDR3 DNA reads TGTGCCAGCAGTGAAAGAGTGACTAGCGAAAAGGCAACAGATACGCAGTATTTT.

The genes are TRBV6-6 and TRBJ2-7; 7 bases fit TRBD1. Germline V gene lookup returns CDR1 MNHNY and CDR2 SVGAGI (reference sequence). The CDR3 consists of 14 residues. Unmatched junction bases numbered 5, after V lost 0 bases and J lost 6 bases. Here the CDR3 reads CASSYSPDRVEQYF. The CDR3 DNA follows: TGTGCCAGCAGTTACTCGCCCGACAGGGTCGAGCAGTACTTC.

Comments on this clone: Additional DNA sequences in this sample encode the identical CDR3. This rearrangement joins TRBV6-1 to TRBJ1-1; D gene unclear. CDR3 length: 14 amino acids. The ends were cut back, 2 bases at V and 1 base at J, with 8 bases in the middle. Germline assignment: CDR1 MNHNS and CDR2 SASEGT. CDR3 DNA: TGTGCCAGCAGTGAACTTCGCACGAACACTGAAGCTTTCTTT. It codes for CASSELRTNTEAFF.

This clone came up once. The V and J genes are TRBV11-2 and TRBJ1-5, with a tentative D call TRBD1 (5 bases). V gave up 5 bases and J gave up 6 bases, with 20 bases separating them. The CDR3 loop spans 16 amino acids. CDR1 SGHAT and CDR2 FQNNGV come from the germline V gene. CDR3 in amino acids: CASSPSFGGLGQPQHF. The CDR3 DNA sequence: TGTGCCAGCAGCCCATCTTTCGGGGGTTTGGGTCAGCCCCAGCATTTT.

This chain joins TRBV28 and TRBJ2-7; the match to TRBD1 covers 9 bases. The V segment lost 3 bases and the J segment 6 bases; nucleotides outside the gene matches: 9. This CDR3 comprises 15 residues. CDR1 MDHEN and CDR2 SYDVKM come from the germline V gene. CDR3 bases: TGTGCCAGCAGTTTGGGCGGGACAGGGTCTCCCGAGCAGTACTTC. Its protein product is CASSLGGTGSPEQYF.

The CDR3 loop reads CASSLEASGRLGTDTQYF. The DNA of the CDR3 is TGCGCCAGCAGCTTGGAGGCTAGCGGGAGATTGGGCACAGATACGCAGTATTTT. The chain couples TRBV5-1 to TRBJ2-3, with TRBD2 identical over 10 bases. This CDR3 region has 18 residues. The germline V gene encodes CDR1 SGHRS and CDR2 YFSETQ. V was pared by 0 bases and J by 1 base, with 8 bases of the junction left unmatched.

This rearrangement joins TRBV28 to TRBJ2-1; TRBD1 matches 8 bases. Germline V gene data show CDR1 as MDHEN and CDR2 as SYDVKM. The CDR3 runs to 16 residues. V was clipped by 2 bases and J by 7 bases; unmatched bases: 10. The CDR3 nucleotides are TGTGCCAGCAGTTTAGCTGGGCAGGGGGCGTTTAATGAGCAGTTCTTC. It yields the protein CASSLAGQGAFNEQFF.

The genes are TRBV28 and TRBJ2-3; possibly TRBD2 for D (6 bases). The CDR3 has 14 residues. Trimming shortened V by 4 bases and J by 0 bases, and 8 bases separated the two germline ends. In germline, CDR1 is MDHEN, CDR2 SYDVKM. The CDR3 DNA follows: TGTGCCAGCAGTTGGACTACGAGCACAGATACGCAGTATTTT. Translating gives CASSWTTSTDTQYF.

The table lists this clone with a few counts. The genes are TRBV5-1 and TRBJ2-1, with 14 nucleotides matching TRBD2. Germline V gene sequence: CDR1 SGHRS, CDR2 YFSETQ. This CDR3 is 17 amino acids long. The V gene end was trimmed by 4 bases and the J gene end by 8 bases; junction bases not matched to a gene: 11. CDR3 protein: CASSPTSGRAGSYEQFF. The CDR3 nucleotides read TGCGCCAGCAGCCCGACTAGCGGGAGGGCCGGCTCCTATGAGCAGTTCTTC.

CDR3 region: CASSLNLGENNEQFF. CDR3 nucleotides: TGTGCCAGCAGCCTTAACCTAGGGGAAAACAATGAGCAGTTCTTC. The rearrangement uses TRBV5-4 and TRBJ2-1, with D perhaps matching TRBD1 (5 bases). Germline CDR1 and CDR2: SGHNT and YYREEE (reference sequence). The CDR3 length is 15 residues. V dropped 4 bases and J dropped 5 bases, with 16 bases sitting between them.

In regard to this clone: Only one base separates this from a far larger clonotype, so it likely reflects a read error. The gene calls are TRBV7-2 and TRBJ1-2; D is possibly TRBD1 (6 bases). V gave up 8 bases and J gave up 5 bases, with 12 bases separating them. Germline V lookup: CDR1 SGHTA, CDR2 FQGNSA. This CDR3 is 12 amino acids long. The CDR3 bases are TGTGCCAGCGGCCGACAGGATTATGGCTACACCTTC. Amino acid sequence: CASGRQDYGYTF.

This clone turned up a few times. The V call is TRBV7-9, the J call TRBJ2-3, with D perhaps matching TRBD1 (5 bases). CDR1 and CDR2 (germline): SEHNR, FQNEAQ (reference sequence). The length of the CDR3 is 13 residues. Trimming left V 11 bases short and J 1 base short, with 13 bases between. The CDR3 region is CAAMGRGTDTQYF. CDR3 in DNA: TGTGCCGCCATGGGGCGAGGCACAGATACGCAGTATTTT.

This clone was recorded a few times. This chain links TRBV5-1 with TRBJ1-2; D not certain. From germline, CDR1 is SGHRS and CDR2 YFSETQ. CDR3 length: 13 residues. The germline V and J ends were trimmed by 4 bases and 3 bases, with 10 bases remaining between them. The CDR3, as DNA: TGCGCCAGCAGCCCTGGCGGCCACTATGGCTACACCTTC. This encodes CASSPGGHYGYTF.

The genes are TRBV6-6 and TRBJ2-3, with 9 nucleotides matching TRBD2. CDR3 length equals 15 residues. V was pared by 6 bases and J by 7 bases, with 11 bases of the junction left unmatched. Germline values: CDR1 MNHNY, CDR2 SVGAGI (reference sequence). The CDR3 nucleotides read TGTGCCAGCAGACAAAGCGGGAGGAACGTGAATACGCAGTATTTT. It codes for CASRQSGRNVNTQYF.

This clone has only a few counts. CDR3 residues: CASSPPGTSGNPPSTDTQYF. For the CDR3, the DNA is TGCGCCAGCAGTCCCCCCGGGACTAGCGGGAACCCTCCTAGCACAGATACGCAGTATTTT. The V call is TRBV23-1, the J call TRBJ2-3; TRBD2 matches at 13 bases. TRBV23-1 is designated an ORF whose function remains uncertain. V was clipped by 4 bases and J by 0 bases; unmatched bases: 13. The CDR3 sequence is 20 residues long.

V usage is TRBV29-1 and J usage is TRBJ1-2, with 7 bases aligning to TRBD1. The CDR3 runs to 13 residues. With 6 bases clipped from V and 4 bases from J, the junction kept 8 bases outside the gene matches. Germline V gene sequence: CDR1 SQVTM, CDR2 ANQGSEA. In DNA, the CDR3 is TGCAGCGTGTCGACAGGGCAGGCCTATGGCTACACCTTC. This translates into CSVSTGQAYGYTF. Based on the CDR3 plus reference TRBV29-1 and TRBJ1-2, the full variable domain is SAVISQKPSRDICQRGTSLTIQCQVDSQVTMMFWYRQQPGQSLTLIATANQGSEATYESGFVIDKFPISRPNLTFSTLTVSNMSPEDSSIYLCSVSTGQAYGYTFGSGTRLTVV.

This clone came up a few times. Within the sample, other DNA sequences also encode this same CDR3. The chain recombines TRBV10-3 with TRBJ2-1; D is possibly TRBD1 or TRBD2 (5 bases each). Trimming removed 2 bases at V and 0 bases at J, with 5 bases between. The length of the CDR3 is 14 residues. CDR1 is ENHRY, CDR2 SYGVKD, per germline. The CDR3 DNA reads TGTGCCATCAGTGAGGGGGGCTCCTACAATGAGCAGTTCTTC. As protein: CAISEGGSYNEQFF.

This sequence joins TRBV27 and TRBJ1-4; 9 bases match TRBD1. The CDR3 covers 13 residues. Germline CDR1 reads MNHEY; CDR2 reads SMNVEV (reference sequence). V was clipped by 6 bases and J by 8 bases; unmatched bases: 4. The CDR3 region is CASRRQGGEKLFF. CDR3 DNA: TGTGCCAGCAGACGACAGGGGGGGGAAAAACTGTTTTTT.

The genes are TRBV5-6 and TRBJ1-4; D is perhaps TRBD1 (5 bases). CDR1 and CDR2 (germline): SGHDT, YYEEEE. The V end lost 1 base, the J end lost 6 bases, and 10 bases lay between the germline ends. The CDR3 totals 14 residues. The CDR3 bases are TGTGCCAGCAGCTTGTGGGCCAGGGATGAAAAACTGTTTTTT. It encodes CASSLWARDEKLFF. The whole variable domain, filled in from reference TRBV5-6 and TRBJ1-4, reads DAGVTQSPTHLIKTRGQQVTLRCSPKSGHDTVSWYQQALGQGPQFIFQYYEEEERQRGNFPDRFSGHQFPNYSSELNVNALLLGDSALYLCASSLWARDEKLFFGSGTQLSVL.

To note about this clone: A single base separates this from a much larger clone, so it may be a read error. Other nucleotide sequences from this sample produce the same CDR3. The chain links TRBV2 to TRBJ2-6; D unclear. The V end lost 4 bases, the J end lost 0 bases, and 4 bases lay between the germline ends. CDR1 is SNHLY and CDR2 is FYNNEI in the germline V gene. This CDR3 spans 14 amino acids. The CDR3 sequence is CASSVRSGANVLTF. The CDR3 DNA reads TGTGCCAGCAGTGTACGCTCTGGGGCCAACGTCCTGACTTTC. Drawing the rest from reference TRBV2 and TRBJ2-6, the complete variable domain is EPEVTQTPSHQVTQMGQEVILRCVPISNHLYFYWYRQILGQKVEFLVSFYNNEISEKSEIFDDQFSVERPDGSNFTLKIRSTKLEDSAMYFCASSVRSGANVLTFGAGSRLTVL.